A single sample gave rise to the 13 T cell receptor beta chains below, sequenced in a study of human T cells and chemical hapten exposure. TCRdb fed the RACE reads into MiXCR, producing one record per CDR3 protein. The sample consists of a few hundred thousand distinct CDR3 sequences, roughly 7.4% of them appearing once. As to time point: pre-sensitization, week 0. The treatment was: therapeutic diphenylcyclopropenone sensitization with weekly scalp DPC. Sequenced here: whole blood, sampled in connection with sensitization to the hapten diphenylcyclopropenone (DPC). The receptors here all came from a man aged 18 to 30 with alopecia areata. Some clones in this sample may be carry-over from other donors' samples.

The rearrangement links TRBV29-1 to TRBJ2-7; TRBD1 is a possible D gene (6 bases). Between the trimmed V and J ends, which lost 6 bases and 6 bases, there was a span of 15 bases. Germline V gene data show CDR1 as SQVTM and CDR2 as ANQGSEA. This CDR3 region has 12 residues. CDR3 loop: CSVLIQGSEQYF. The CDR3 region has the DNA TGCAGCGTCCTGATACAGGGTTCCGAGCAGTACTTC.

In this sample, this clonotype turned up a few times. V gene TRBV12-3 or TRBV12-4 combines with J gene TRBJ2-5; 11 nucleotides line up with TRBD2. The CDR3 is 14 amino acids. The junction had 7 bases not matched to a gene; V was cut back by 5 bases and J by 8 bases. The CDR3 reads CASSALAGGPTQYF. DNA for the CDR3: TGTGCCAGCAGTGCCCTAGCGGGGGGACCTACCCAGTACTTC.

This clonotype has a count of ten or more. V usage is TRBV4-2 and J usage is TRBJ1-5; D gene unclear. Looked up from germline, CDR1 is LGHNA and CDR2 is YNFKEQ. The CDR3 has 15 amino acids. Trimming took off 0 bases at V and 3 bases at J, with 9 bases between the two ends. CDR3 sequence: CASSQEWWTNQPQHF. DNA of the CDR3: TGTGCCAGCAGCCAAGAATGGTGGACCAATCAGCCCCAGCATTTT.

This clonotype was counted only a few times. J is TRBJ2-2 and V is TRBV24-1, with a tentative D call TRBD2 (5 bases). V lost 6 bases and J 0 bases, leaving 7 bases between the germline ends. The CDR3 loop spans 14 amino acids. Germline CDR1 and CDR2: KGHDR and SFDVKD. The chain's CDR3 is CATSLGANTGELFF. The CDR3 DNA sequence: TGTGCCACCAGTCTCGGGGCGAACACCGGGGAGCTGTTTTTT.

This clonotype has only a few counts. The chain carries TRBV7-8 and TRBJ2-5; 10 bases are shared with TRBD2. Germline CDR1 and CDR2: SGHVS and FQNEAQ. The CDR3 sequence is 16 residues long. The junction had 9 bases not matched to a gene; V was cut back by 3 bases and J by 5 bases. The CDR3: CASSLKRGGRHETQYF. As DNA, the CDR3 is TGTGCCAGCAGCTTGAAGCGGGGGGGCCGGCATGAGACCCAGTACTTC.

The sample holds a few counts of this clonotype. The genes are TRBV6-2 or TRBV6-3 and TRBJ1-5; possible D gene TRBD1, 6 bases. Germline assignment: CDR1 MNHEY and CDR2 SVGEGT. The CDR3 covers 15 residues. V lost 7 bases, J lost 7 bases, and 20 bases lay in between. DNA of the CDR3: TGTGCCAGCACCTGGGGGCAGGACTCCGGGCAGCCCCAGCATTTT. It specifies CASTWGQDSGQPQHF.

In its sample, this clonotype was seen a few times. The V call is TRBV5-6, the J call TRBJ1-5; tentative D call: TRBD1 (6 bases). Trimming took 0 bases from V and 6 from J, leaving 16 bases between them. The CDR3 covers 16 residues. Germline V lookup: CDR1 SGHDT, CDR2 YYEEEE. The CDR3 loop reads CASSLEGGTNSQPQHF. CDR3 DNA sequence: TGTGCCAGCAGCTTGGAGGGAGGGACAAACAGTCAGCCCCAGCATTTT.

The chain couples TRBV28 to TRBJ1-5; D gene ambiguous. In germline, CDR1 is MDHEN, CDR2 SYDVKM. The CDR3 is made up of 15 amino acids. The ends were cut back, 1 base at V and 0 bases at J, with 7 bases in the middle. CDR3 in amino acids: CASSLFPYSNQPQHF. The CDR3 DNA reads TGTGCCAGCAGTTTATTCCCGTATAGCAATCAGCCCCAGCATTTT. The whole variable domain, remainder taken from reference TRBV28 and TRBJ1-5, is DVKVTQSSRYLVKRTGEKVFLECVQDMDHENMFWYRQDPGLGLRLIYFSYDVKMKEKGDIPEGYSVSREKKERFSLILESASTNQTSMYLCASSLFPYSNQPQHFGDGTRLSIL.

The chain couples TRBV7-2 to TRBJ1-5; possibly TRBD1 for D (5 bases). The CDR3 length is 16 residues. V was clipped by 1 base and J by 4 bases, with 14 bases between them. CDR1 and CDR2 (germline): SGHTA, FQGNSA. Here the CDR3 DNA reads TGTGCCAGCAGCTTAGGGGGCTGGGGGTTTAATCAGCCCCAGCATTTT. Translation: CASSLGGWGFNQPQHF.

This chain connects TRBV5-1 to TRBJ2-7; possibly TRBD1 for D (6 bases). The CDR3 is made up of 15 amino acids. With 4 bases removed from V and 3 bases from J, the gap between germline ends came to 17 bases. Looked up from germline, CDR1 is SGHRS and CDR2 is YFSETQ. CDR3 amino acids: CASSPLQDSLYEQYF. The CDR3 nucleotides read TGCGCCAGCAGCCCCCTCCAGGACAGTCTCTACGAGCAGTACTTC. Full variable domain (rest looked up from reference TRBV5-1 and TRBJ2-7): KAGVTQTPRYLIKTRGQQVTLSCSPISGHRSVSWYQQTPGQGLQFLFEYFSETQRNKGNFPGRFSGRQFSNSRSEMNVSTLELGDSALYLCASSPLQDSLYEQYFGPGTRLTVT.

There are many counts of this clonotype. Written as DNA, the CDR3 is TGTGCCACCAGCAGAGATCTAGCAGGGGTCGGCTACACCTTC. Translated, it gives CATSRDLAGVGYTF. This chain connects TRBV15 to TRBJ1-2, with D perhaps TRBD1 (6 bases). V was trimmed by 0 bases and J by 8 bases, leaving 13 bases between them. CDR3 length: 14 amino acids. In germline, CDR1 is LNHNV, CDR2 YYDKDF (reference sequence).

The sample holds many counts of this clonotype. The chain couples TRBV11-2 to TRBJ1-2, with D maybe TRBD1 (5 bases). The germline V gene encodes CDR1 SGHAT and CDR2 FQNNGV. V dropped 5 bases and J dropped 2 bases, with 12 bases sitting between them. The CDR3 is 14 residues long. CDR3 region: CASSQDRQNYGYTF. The CDR3 nucleotides read TGTGCCAGCAGCCAAGATCGACAGAACTATGGCTACACCTTC.

The chain combines TRBV6-5 with TRBJ2-5; TRBD2 is a possible D gene (5 bases). The germline gives CDR1 MNHEY, CDR2 SVGAGI. The CDR3 is 15 residues long. Trimming removed 0 bases at V and 4 bases at J, with 12 bases between. The CDR3 region is CASSYSIGRGETQYF. Written as DNA, the CDR3 is TGTGCCAGCAGTTACTCGATAGGACGGGGAGAGACCCAGTACTTC.